This TCR beta chain is drawn from a study of chemoradiotherapy in HPV16-positive cancers (dated by TCRdb to the early 2020s). The study in broad terms: Functional T-cell assays on cells from two HPV16-positive patients defined candidate HPV-specific T-cell clones and common TCR motifs. The study set out to ask whether T-cell immunity against the HPV oncoproteins E6 and E7 changes over the course of chemoradiotherapy and whether that immunity affects survival. The candidate HPV-specific TCRs and motifs were subsequently tracked in TCR repertoires obtained from 70 to 95 patients with HPV-related cancers. What the authors observed across the whole study: Expansion of candidate HPV-specific clones and E7-related TCR motifs was observed in the tumor microenvironment during treatment, whereas no such expansion was observed for non-HPV-specific T cells. The survival association was reported for HPV16-positive patients, and the functional definition of HPV-specific T cells was derived from only a couple of HPV16-positive patients. Among HPV16-positive patients, expansion of HPV-responsive T cells during chemoradiotherapy was associated with better recurrence-free survival.

The receptor library was made with the immunoSEQ multiplex PCR assay. As stored in TCRdb, this immuneACCESS dataset retains in-frame rearrangements with V and J assigned. A fraction of the clones does not appear; measured against another copy, unresolved V genes explain less than half of the discrepancy, and the remainder lacks a known reason. The sample table contains about 22,000 clones; only one count was recorded for around 90% of them. The ten biggest clones cover roughly 16% of the sample. Because repertoires were sampled repeatedly during chemoradiotherapy, clonal expansion in the tumor microenvironment could be followed. The trim is 5 bases for V and 3 bases for J, with a gap of 13 bases between the germline ends. The germline V gene supplies CDR1 SGHTA and CDR2 FQGNSA. Spanning cysteine to phenylalanine, the CDR3 consists of 14 amino acids. Of all the DNA, just the CDR3 is kept, 42 bases in frame from base 1.

With respect to this clone: Its antigen is not yet known. Base qualities are not provided; no much larger clone lies one nucleotide away.

This chain joins TRBV7-2 to TRBJ1-2, and the D gene may be TRBD1, 5 bases matching. The sequenced sample was blood, obtained from a patient who underwent chemoradiotherapy. The sequence was obtained from a human donor with HPV-associated anogenital cancer. The CDR3 protein: CASSTRGSHYGYTF. The bases read TGTGCCAGCAGCACCCGGGGCAGCCACTATGGCTACACCTTC. The variable domain in full, with residues beyond the CDR3 obtained from the reference TRBV7-2 and TRBJ1-2 genes, is GAGVSQSPSNKVTEKGKDVELRCDPISGHTALYWYRQSLGQGLEFLIYFQGNSAPDKSGLPSDRFSAERTGGSVSTLTIQRTQQEDSAVYLCASSTRGSHYGYTFGSGTRLTVV.